This entry concerns a single T cell receptor (beta chain). This entry comes from a study of blood T cell repertoires in COVID-19. Profiled with immunoSEQ multiplex PCR; TCRdb holds only in-frame clones, not every one. This table holds approximately 200,000 clones, around 84% found once. CDR3 length: 16 amino acids. The germline CDR1 and CDR2 sequences are LNHDA and SQIVND (reference sequence). The V and J ends lost 3 bases and 5 bases, in that order; junction bases with no gene match: 11. The clonotype originates from a woman in her twenties or thirties who had recovered from COVID-19. Sequencing input: PBMCs or T cells enriched from blood (not recorded which). J is TRBJ2-5 and V is TRBV19; 8 bases agree with TRBD1. The CDR3, as DNA: TGTGCCAGTAGTATCGTTTTCCGGGACAGGAGGGAGACCCAGTACTTC. This sequence encodes CASSIVFRDRRETQYF. The variable domain in full, completed from reference TRBV19 and TRBJ2-5, reads DGGITQSPKYLFRKEGQNVTLSCEQNLNHDAMYWYRQDPGQGLRLIYYSQIVNDFQKGDIAEGYSVSREKKESFPLTVTSAQKNPTAFYLCASSIVFRDRRETQYFGPGTRLLVL.